Shown below are 7 T cell receptor beta chains from a single sample sequenced in a study of cytomegalovirus exposure and HLA in healthy donors. Assay used: immunoSEQ multiplex PCR; TCRdb lists only in-frame clones, some missing. The table lists more than 95,000 clones, roughly 89% of them singletons. Sample: PBMCs. The receptors were sampled from a woman between 18 and 30 years old in good health and CMV-seronegative.

V gene TRBV28 combines with J gene TRBJ2-1; D is possibly TRBD1 (5 bases). The CDR3 runs 17 residues. The germline V and J ends were trimmed by 2 bases and 0 bases, with 14 bases remaining between them. The V gene's germline CDR1 is MDHEN and CDR2 SYDVKM. In DNA form, the CDR3 reads TGTGCCAGCAGTTTAACGGACAAGGGTCTCTCCTACAATGAGCAGTTCTTC. It yields the protein CASSLTDKGLSYNEQFF.

The chain recombines TRBV7-3 with TRBJ2-2, with 7 bases matching TRBD1. Germline assignment: CDR1 SGHTA and CDR2 FQGTGA. The V segment lost 2 bases and the J segment 4 bases; nucleotides outside the gene matches: 4. This CDR3 comprises 15 residues. CDR3 bases: TGTGCCAGCAGCTTATCTACAGGGGTCACCGGGGAGCTGTTTTTT. It encodes CASSLSTGVTGELFF.

This clone was picked up one time. This chain uses TRBV18 with TRBJ1-2; D might be TRBD1 (6 bases). V lost 5 bases and J 4 bases, leaving 20 bases between the germline ends. The germline V gene encodes CDR1 KGHSH and CDR2 LQKENI. The CDR3 is made up of 16 amino acids. The CDR3 is CASSSKTGASIYGYTF. Here the CDR3 DNA reads TGTGCCAGCTCATCGAAGACAGGAGCGAGCATCTATGGCTACACCTTC.

The rearrangement uses TRBV7-9 and TRBJ2-6; weak D call: TRBD2 (6 bases). Trimming shortened V by 6 bases and J by 0 bases, and 18 bases separated the two germline ends. The CDR3 spans 18 residues. Looked up from germline, CDR1 is SEHNR and CDR2 is FQNEAQ (reference sequence). The CDR3 DNA reads as TGTGCCAGCAGGGGTTGGGACGGGAGTCCCTCTGGGGCCAACGTCCTGACTTTC. Its protein product is CASRGWDGSPSGANVLTF.

This chain uses TRBV6-6 with TRBJ2-7; 8 positions match TRBD2. The CDR3 covers 14 residues. The V segment lost 8 bases and the J segment 3 bases; nucleotides outside the gene matches: 9. Germline assignment: CDR1 MNHNY and CDR2 SVGAGI (reference sequence). CDR3 residues: CASGRAGEIYEQYF. CDR3 coding DNA: TGTGCCAGCGGACGAGCGGGGGAAATCTACGAGCAGTACTTC.

This chain links TRBV7-6 with TRBJ2-3; 11 nucleotides align to TRBD2. Germline CDR1 reads SGHVS; CDR2 reads FNYEAQ. With V trimmed by 5 bases and J by 4 bases, 8 bases remained unmatched. The CDR3 extends over 16 amino acids. The CDR3 bases are TGTGCCAGCAGCCCCGGCGATAGCGGGAGGGCAGATACGCAGTATTTT. Its translation is CASSPGDSGRADTQYF.

The chain joins TRBV7-2 to TRBJ2-1; 9 bases line up with TRBD2. This CDR3 is 16 amino acids long. J gave up 4 bases and V 3 bases, and 7 bases lay outside the gene matches. Germline assignment: CDR1 SGHTA and CDR2 FQGNSA. The CDR3 DNA sequence: TGTGCCAGCAGCTTTATGGGGCTAGCGGGGTACAATGAGCAGTTCTTC. Amino acid sequence: CASSFMGLAGYNEQFF.